One T cell receptor beta chain is described in this entry. What it binds is unknown. Negatively enriched CD4+ T cells were divided by CD45RA into naive and memory. This record comes from a study of shared clonotypes between healthy human individuals. Study-level results: Represented diversity, genetic and exposure-history alike, was limited by few donors.

The assay was immunoSEQ multiplex PCR, and TCRdb's table has in-frame clones only and misses some. This sample has about 2.5 million clones, with under 95% found just once. V lost 4 bases and J 8 bases, leaving 14 bases between the germline ends. The CDR3 length is 12 residues. Germline V lookup: CDR1 GTSNPN, CDR2 SVGIG (reference sequence). Specimen: naive CD4+ T cells from PBMCs. Subset of the sample: CD45RA+ positively selected. The receptor was isolated from a man younger than 30 in good health. Some clones in this sample may be carry-over from other donors' samples. V and J are TRBV30 and TRBJ1-2; TRBD1 might be the D (5 bases). CDR3 sequence reads: CAWNGGAGGYTF. Here the CDR3 DNA reads TGTGCCTGGAATGGCGGGGCGGGAGGCTACACCTTC.